This TCR beta chain was found in a study of CD8 T cells in Susac syndrome. RNA, at about 0.45 to 1 ug, was reverse transcribed with random hexamers. Amplification of TCR beta CDR3 across 54 Vbeta and 13 Jbeta was performed with immunoSEQ multiplex PCR. TCRdb used MiXCR to reprocess the immunoSEQ multiplex PCR reads, holding one entry per CDR3 protein. The repertoire has roughly 120,000 distinct CDR3 sequences, 85% to 95% of them found once; the top ten carry roughly 0.3%. The receptor comes from a human donor with multiple sclerosis. The sample was CD8+ T cells from PBMCs.

Here the CDR3 DNA reads TGTGCCACCAGTGATCCCCGTCCGAGGACGGCGGGAGAGCCCGGACGGACCCGGACCCAGTACTTC. Translation: CATSDPRPRTAGEPGRTRTQYF. The V gene is TRBV24-1, the J gene TRBJ2-5, with 7 positions matching TRBD2. The CDR3 has 22 amino acids. CDR1 is KGHDR and CDR2 is SFDVKD in the germline V gene. The ends lost 3 bases at V and 7 bases at J; junction bases unmatched: 31.